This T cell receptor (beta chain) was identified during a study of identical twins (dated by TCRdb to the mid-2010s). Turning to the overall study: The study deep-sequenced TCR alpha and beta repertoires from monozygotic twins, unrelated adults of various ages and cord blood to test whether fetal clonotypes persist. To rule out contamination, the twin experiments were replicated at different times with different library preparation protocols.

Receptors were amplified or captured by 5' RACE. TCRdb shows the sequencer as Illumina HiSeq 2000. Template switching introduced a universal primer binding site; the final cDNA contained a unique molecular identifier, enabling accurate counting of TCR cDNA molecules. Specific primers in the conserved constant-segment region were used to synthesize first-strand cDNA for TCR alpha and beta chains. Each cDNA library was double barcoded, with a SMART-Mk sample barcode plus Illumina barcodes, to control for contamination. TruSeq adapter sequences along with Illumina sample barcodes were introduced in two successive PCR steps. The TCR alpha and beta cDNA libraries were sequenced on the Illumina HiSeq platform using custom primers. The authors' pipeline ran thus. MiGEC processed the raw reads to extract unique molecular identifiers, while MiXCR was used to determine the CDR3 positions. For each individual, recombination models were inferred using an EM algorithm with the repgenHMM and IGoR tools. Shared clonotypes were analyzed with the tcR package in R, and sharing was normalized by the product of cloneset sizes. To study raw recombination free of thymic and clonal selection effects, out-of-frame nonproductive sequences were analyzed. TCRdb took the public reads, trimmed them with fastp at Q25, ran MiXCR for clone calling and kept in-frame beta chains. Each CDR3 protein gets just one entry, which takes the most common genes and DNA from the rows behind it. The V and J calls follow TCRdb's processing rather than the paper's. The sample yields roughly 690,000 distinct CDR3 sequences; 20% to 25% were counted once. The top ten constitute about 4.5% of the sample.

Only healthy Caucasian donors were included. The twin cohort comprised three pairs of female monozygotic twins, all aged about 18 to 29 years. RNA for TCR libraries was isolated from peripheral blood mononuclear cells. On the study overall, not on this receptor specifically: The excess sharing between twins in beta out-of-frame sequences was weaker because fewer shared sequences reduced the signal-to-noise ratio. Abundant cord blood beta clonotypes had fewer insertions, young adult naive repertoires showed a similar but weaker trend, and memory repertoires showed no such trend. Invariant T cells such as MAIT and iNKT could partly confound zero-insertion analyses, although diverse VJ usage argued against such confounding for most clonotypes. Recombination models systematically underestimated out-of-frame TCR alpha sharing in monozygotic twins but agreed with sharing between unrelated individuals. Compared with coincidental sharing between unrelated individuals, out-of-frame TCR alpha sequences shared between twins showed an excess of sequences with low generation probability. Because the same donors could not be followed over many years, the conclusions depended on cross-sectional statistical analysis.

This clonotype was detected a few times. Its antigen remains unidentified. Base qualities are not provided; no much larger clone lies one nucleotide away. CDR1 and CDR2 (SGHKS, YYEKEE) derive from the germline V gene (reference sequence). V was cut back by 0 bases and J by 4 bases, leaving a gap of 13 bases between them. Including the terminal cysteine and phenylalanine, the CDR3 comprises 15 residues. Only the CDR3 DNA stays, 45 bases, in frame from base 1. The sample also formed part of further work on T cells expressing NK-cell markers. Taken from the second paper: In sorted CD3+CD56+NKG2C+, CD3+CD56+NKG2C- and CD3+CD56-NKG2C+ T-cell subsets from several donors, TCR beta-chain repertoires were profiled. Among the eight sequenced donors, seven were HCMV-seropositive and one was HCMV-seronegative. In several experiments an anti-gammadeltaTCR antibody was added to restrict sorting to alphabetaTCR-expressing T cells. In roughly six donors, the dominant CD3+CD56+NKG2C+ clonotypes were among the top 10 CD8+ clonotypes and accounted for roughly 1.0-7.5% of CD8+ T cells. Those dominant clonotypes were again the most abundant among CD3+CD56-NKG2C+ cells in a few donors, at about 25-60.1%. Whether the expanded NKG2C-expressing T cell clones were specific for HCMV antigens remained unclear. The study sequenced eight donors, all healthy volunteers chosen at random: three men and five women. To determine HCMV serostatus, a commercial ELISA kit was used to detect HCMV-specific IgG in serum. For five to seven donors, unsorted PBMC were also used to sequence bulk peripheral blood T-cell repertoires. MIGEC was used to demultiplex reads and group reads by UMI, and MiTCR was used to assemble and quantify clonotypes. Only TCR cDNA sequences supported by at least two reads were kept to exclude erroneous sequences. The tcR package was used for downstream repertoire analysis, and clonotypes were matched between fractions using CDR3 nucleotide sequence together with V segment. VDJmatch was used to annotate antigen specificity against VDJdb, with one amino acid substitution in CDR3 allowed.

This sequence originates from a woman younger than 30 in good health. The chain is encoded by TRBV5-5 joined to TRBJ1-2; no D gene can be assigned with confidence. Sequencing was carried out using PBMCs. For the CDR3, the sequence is CASSLGGPNGYGYTF. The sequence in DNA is TGTGCCAGCAGCTTGGGAGGACCCAATGGCTATGGCTACACCTTC.